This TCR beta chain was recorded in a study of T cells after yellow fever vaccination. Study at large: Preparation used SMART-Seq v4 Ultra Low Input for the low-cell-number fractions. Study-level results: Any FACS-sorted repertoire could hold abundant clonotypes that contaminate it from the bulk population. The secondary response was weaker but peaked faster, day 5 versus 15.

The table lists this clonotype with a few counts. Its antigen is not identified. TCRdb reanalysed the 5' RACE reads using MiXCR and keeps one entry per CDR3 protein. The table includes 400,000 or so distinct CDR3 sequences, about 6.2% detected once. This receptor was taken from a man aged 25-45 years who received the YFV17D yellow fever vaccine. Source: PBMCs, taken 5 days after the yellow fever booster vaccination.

Written as DNA, the CDR3 is TGTGCCAGCAGCTTACTGTACGACGGGGAGCTGTTTTTT. Residues: CASSLLYDGELFF. The chain is built from TRBV7-9 and TRBJ2-2; D gene unclear. The ends were cut back, 2 bases at V and 7 bases at J, with 8 bases in the middle. Germline CDR1 reads SEHNR; CDR2 reads FQNEAQ (reference sequence). This CDR3 is 13 amino acids long.